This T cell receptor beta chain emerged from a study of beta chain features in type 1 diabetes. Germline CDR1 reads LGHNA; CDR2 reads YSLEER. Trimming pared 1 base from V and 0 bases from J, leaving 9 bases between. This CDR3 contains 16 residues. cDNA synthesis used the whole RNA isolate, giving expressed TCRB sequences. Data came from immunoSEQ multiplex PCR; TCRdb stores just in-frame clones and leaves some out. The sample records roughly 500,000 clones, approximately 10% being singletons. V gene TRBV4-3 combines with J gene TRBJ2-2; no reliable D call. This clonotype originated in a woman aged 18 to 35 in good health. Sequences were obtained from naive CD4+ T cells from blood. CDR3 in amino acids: CASSQVLRANTGELFF. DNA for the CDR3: TGCGCCAGCAGCCAAGTTTTACGAGCGAACACCGGGGAGCTGTTTTTT.